The 32 T cell receptor beta chains below all came from one sample that was sequenced in a study of blood T cell repertoires in COVID-19. Repertoires were generated with immunoSEQ multiplex PCR, while TCRdb's copy carries only in-frame clones and drops some. This sample has 150,000 to 180,000 clones, with roughly 89% found just once. Sequenced sample: peripheral blood. These receptors came from a man aged 50 to 59 with acute or convalescent COVID-19.

The genes are TRBV7-3 and TRBJ2-1, with a weak D call TRBD2 (5 bases). Germline loops: CDR1 SGHTA, CDR2 FQGTGA. Trimming took 0 bases from V and 6 from J, leaving 21 bases between them. This CDR3 contains 18 residues. CDR3 DNA sequence: TGTGCCAGCAGCTTAACGTTTTCGACTGGCGGGCGCCGCAATGAGCAGTTCTTC. It codes for CASSLTFSTGGRRNEQFF. The variable domain in full, with the rest retrieved from reference TRBV7-3 and TRBJ2-1, is GAGVSQTPSNKVTEKGKYVELRCDPISGHTALYWYRQSLGQGPEFLIYFQGTGAADDSGLPNDRFFAVRPEGSVSTLKIQRTERGDSAVYLCASSLTFSTGGRRNEQFFGPGTRLTVL.

The table lists this clone with a count of one. At one boundary the junction diverges from the germline segment, which might be a read error. The V and J genes are TRBV19 and TRBJ1-1; a weak D match, TRBD1 (5 bases). CDR1 and CDR2 from the germline V gene are LNHDA and SQIVND (reference sequence). The length of the CDR3 is 13 residues. CDR3 loop: CASSLQDARCIIF. CDR3 sequence (DNA): TGTGCCAGTAGTTTACAGGACGCCCGGTGTATTATCTTT.

The chain links TRBV28 to TRBJ2-5, with 8 bases identical to TRBD1. CDR3 length: 15 amino acids. V lost 1 base and J lost 1; bases outside the gene matches: 2. Germline loops: CDR1 MDHEN, CDR2 SYDVKM. The CDR3 DNA sequence: TGTGCCAGCAGTTTATCTGGACAGGGCCAAGAGACCCAGTACTTC. Translated: CASSLSGQGQETQYF. Filled out from reference TRBV28 and TRBJ2-5, the complete variable domain reads DVKVTQSSRYLVKRTGEKVFLECVQDMDHENMFWYRQDPGLGLRLIYFSYDVKMKEKGDIPEGYSVSREKKERFSLILESASTNQTSMYLCASSLSGQGQETQYFGPGTRLLVL.

A single count supports this clone. This chain joins TRBV6-5 and TRBJ1-2, with D unclear. The germline V gene has CDR1 MNHEY and CDR2 SVGAGI. V dropped 2 bases and J dropped 8 bases, with 12 bases sitting between them. The CDR3 has 13 amino acids. Here the CDR3 reads CASSYTPTRGYTF. The CDR3 nucleotides are TGTGCCAGCAGTTACACGCCAACGAGGGGCTACACCTTC.

The V and J genes are TRBV18 and TRBJ1-5; 8 bases map to TRBD1. CDR3 length: 13 amino acids. V lost 8 bases to trimming and J lost 5 bases; unmatched junction nucleotides: 5. Germline V gives CDR1 KGHSH, CDR2 LQKENI. The CDR3 is CASQGQVDQPQHF. CDR3 DNA: TGTGCCAGCCAGGGACAGGTAGATCAGCCCCAGCATTTT.

The chain has TRBV4-2 and TRBJ2-5, with 13 positions matching TRBD2. The germline V gene encodes CDR1 LGHNA and CDR2 YNFKEQ. With V trimmed by 1 base and J by 0 bases, 8 bases remained unmatched. This CDR3 spans 19 amino acids. The CDR3 DNA is TGTGCCAGCAGCCAAGCGGGGACAGGGACTAGCGGGAACCAAGAGACCCAGTACTTC. It translates to CASSQAGTGTSGNQETQYF.

The chain has TRBV27 and TRBJ1-5; the D gene is possibly TRBD1 (6 bases). Germline V gives CDR1 MNHEY, CDR2 SMNVEV (reference sequence). This CDR3 has 14 residues. V was shortened by 4 bases and J by 7 bases, with 14 bases between the two germline ends. CDR3 region: CASSSIQGYQPQHF. The DNA of the CDR3 is TGTGCCAGCAGTTCCATACAGGGTTACCAGCCCCAGCATTTT.

The chain joins TRBV5-1 to TRBJ2-5; TRBD2 aligns across 11 bases. The CDR3 runs to 16 residues. V trimming: 4 bases; J trimming: 4 bases; junction bases outside the gene matches: 9. CDR1 is SGHRS, CDR2 YFSETQ, per germline. The CDR3 DNA is TGCGCCAGCAGCCTTGGGCTAGCGGGAGGAAGAGAGACCCAGTACTTC. Translation: CASSLGLAGGRETQYF.

The chain is built from TRBV4-3 and TRBJ2-2; TRBD2 matches 7 bases. The trim removed 1 base at V and 3 bases at J, leaving 2 bases unmatched. Germline V gene data show CDR1 as LGHNA and CDR2 as YSLEER. The CDR3 contains 15 residues. The CDR3 reads CASSQGGLHTGELFF. CDR3 nucleotide sequence: TGCGCCAGCAGCCAAGGGGGACTACACACCGGGGAGCTGTTTTTT.

The rearrangement joins TRBV3-1 (or the pseudogene TRBV3-2) to TRBJ2-1; 9 positions agree with TRBD1. The CDR3 is 17 amino acids. V gave up 0 bases and J gave up 4 bases; unmatched junction bases: 7. Germline assignment: CDR1 LGHDT and CDR2 YNNKEL (reference sequence). The CDR3 coding sequence is TGTGCCAGCAGCCAAGAAAACAGGGGGCAAAGGTACAATGAGCAGTTCTTC. This encodes CASSQENRGQRYNEQFF.

This rearrangement joins TRBV28 to TRBJ2-7; D may be TRBD2 (5 bases). The CDR3 totals 12 residues. Germline V gene data show CDR1 as MDHEN and CDR2 as SYDVKM. V was cut by 10 bases and J by 0 bases, with 10 bases left in between. DNA of the CDR3: TGTGCCACTAGCCAGAGCTCCTACGAGCAGTACGTC. This codes for CATSQSSYEQYV.

The rearrangement links TRBV30 to TRBJ2-3; 11 positions agree with TRBD2. The CDR3 runs 15 residues. Germline-derived CDR1 and CDR2 are GTSNPN and SVGIG (reference sequence). V was pared by 5 bases and J by 5 bases, with 9 bases of the junction left unmatched. The CDR3 DNA sequence: TGTGCCTGGGGTATAGCGGGAGGGCCGAAAGATACGCAGTATTTT. As protein: CAWGIAGGPKDTQYF.

This chain connects TRBV4-3 to TRBJ2-3; TRBD2 matches 13 bases. CDR1 and CDR2 (germline): LGHNA, YSLEER. V lost 0 bases, J lost 7 bases, and 7 bases stayed unmatched. CDR3 size: 17 residues. The CDR3 loop is CASSQEAGLAGTNTQYF. The CDR3 region has the DNA TGCGCCAGCAGCCAAGAGGCGGGACTAGCGGGGACTAATACGCAGTATTTT.

This clone occurred a few times. This chain connects TRBV12-2 to TRBJ1-5; the table's D call, TRBD1, was not checked against the DNA. TRBV12-2 is a pseudogene locus. This CDR3 region has 15 residues. The CDR3 reads CASRPTQACNQPQHF. DNA for the CDR3: TGTGCAAGTCGCCCAACTCAGGCGTGTAATCAGCCCCAGCATTTT.

This chain connects TRBV27 to TRBJ2-3, with D possibly TRBD2 on 6 matching bases. The CDR3 contains 14 residues. Germline assignment: CDR1 MNHEY and CDR2 SMNVEV (reference sequence). V lost 5 bases, J lost 2 bases, and 11 bases lay in between. CDR3 residues: CASSLGLITDTQYF. CDR3 nucleotides: TGTGCCAGCAGTCTGGGACTTATCACAGATACGCAGTATTTT.

The gene calls are TRBV5-5 and TRBJ2-3, with 7 bases lining up with TRBD1. The CDR3 runs 16 residues. The germline V gene encodes CDR1 SGHKS and CDR2 YYEKEE (reference sequence). Trimming at V came to 4 bases and at J to 3 bases, leaving 11 bases not matched to a gene. Written as DNA, the CDR3 is TGTGCCAGCAGCGTAGAGACCAGGGGGACAACAGATACGCAGTATTTT. Amino acids: CASSVETRGTTDTQYF.

The J gene is TRBJ2-7, the V gene TRBV6-2 or TRBV6-3; TRBD2 aligns across 9 bases. CDR1 and CDR2 (germline): MNHEY, SVGEGT. This CDR3 contains 18 residues. Trimming at V came to 2 bases and at J to 6 bases, leaving 17 bases not matched to a gene. CDR3: CASSYQPSGGTIRAEQYV. CDR3 nucleotides: TGTGCCAGCAGTTACCAACCCAGCGGGGGGACCATTCGCGCCGAGCAGTACGTC.

The V gene is TRBV9, the J gene TRBJ2-3, with 9 bases identical to TRBD2. V lost 2 bases to trimming and J lost 6 bases; unmatched junction nucleotides: 10. The CDR3 contains 16 residues. Germline assignment: CDR1 SGDLS and CDR2 YYNGEE. The CDR3 bases are TGTGCCAGCAGCGTCGGCGGGGGGGTACGTATGGATACGCAGTATTTT. Amino acids: CASSVGGGVRMDTQYF. Full variable domain (outside the CDR3, taken from reference TRBV9 and TRBJ2-3): DSGVTQTPKHLITATGQRVTLRCSPRSGDLSVYWYQQSLDQGLQFLIQYYNGEERAKGNILERFSAQQFPDLHSELNLSSLELGDSALYFCASSVGGGVRMDTQYFGPGTRLTVL.

The rearrangement links TRBV11-2 to TRBJ1-1; possibly TRBD1 for D (5 bases). Germline V gene data show CDR1 as SGHAT and CDR2 as FQNNGV. V was clipped by 0 bases and J by 1 base, with 9 bases between them. The CDR3 covers 15 residues. The CDR3 spells CASSLDWGPNTEAFF. The CDR3 DNA reads as TGTGCCAGCAGCTTAGATTGGGGCCCGAACACTGAAGCTTTCTTT.

CDR3: CASSPHRVSNTGELFF. The CDR3, as DNA: TGTGCCAGCAGCCCCCACAGGGTGTCGAACACCGGGGAGCTGTTTTTT. The chain is built from TRBV7-9 and TRBJ2-2, with D possibly matching TRBD1 (6 bases). CDR3 length: 16 amino acids. Looked up from germline, CDR1 is SEHNR and CDR2 is FQNEAQ (reference sequence). The germline V and J ends were trimmed by 5 bases and 0 bases, with 13 bases remaining between them. Complete variable domain (other parts from reference TRBV7-9 and TRBJ2-2): DTGVSQNPRHKITKRGQNVTFRCDPISEHNRLYWYRQTLGQGPEFLTYFQNEAQLEKSRLLSDRFSAERPKGSFSTLEIQRTEQGDSAMYLCASSPHRVSNTGELFFGEGSRLTVL.

The chain has TRBV19 and TRBJ2-2, with TRBD2 matching over 9 bases. This CDR3 contains 17 residues. CDR1 LNHDA and CDR2 SQIVND come from the germline V gene (reference sequence). Trimming removed 4 bases from V and 0 bases from J; junction bases left unmatched: 6. The CDR3, as DNA: TGTGCCAGTAGTAGGGGTAGCGGGAGACCGAACACCGGGGAGCTGTTTTTT. Translated: CASSRGSGRPNTGELFF.

The gene calls are TRBV7-6 and TRBJ1-6, with unresolved D. Germline CDR1 and CDR2: SGHVS and FNYEAQ. The CDR3 is 15 residues long. Deletions cut 5 bases from V and 8 bases from J, with 16 bases between. The CDR3 DNA is TGTGCCAGCAGCCCAAACCATGAGGGATATTCACCCCTCCACTTT. Translated, it gives CASSPNHEGYSPLHF.

This clone is a singleton in its sample. The CDR3 spells CASSGWTGYEQYF. As DNA, the CDR3 is TGTGCCAGCAGTGGGTGGACTGGCTACGAGCAGTACTTC. The chain uses TRBV27 and TRBJ2-7; possibly TRBD2 for D (5 bases). Per the germline V gene, CDR1 is MNHEY and CDR2 is SMNVEV (reference sequence). Trimming left V 5 bases short and J 3 bases short, with 11 bases between. The CDR3 runs 13 residues.

This chain uses TRBV11-2 with TRBJ2-5; D is perhaps TRBD1 (6 bases). The CDR3 sequence is 15 residues long. Between the trimmed V and J ends, which lost 0 bases and 4 bases, there was a span of 12 bases. CDR1 is SGHAT and CDR2 is FQNNGV in the germline V gene. In DNA, the CDR3 is TGTGCCAGCAGCTTAGATTTGGGGGCGGGAGAGACCCAGTACTTC. This sequence encodes CASSLDLGAGETQYF.

This chain connects TRBV5-4 to TRBJ2-2, with D hard to call. Trimming left V 1 base short and J 0 bases short, with 13 bases between. The CDR3 consists of 17 residues. The germline gives CDR1 SGHNT, CDR2 YYREEE (reference sequence). CDR3 DNA sequence: TGTGCCAGCAGCTTGAATGGTGGCGGCGCGAACACCGGGGAGCTGTTTTTT. Its protein is CASSLNGGGANTGELFF.

This sequence joins TRBV2 and TRBJ1-2; D ambiguous. The CDR3 has 11 amino acids. V lost 6 bases, J lost 4 bases, and 6 bases lay in between. The germline V gene has CDR1 SNHLY and CDR2 FYNNEI. The CDR3 DNA reads TGTGCCAGCAGGGTTAGCTATGGCTACACCTTC. Translated, it gives CASRVSYGYTF. Looking up the rest from reference TRBV2 and TRBJ1-2 gives the full variable domain: EPEVTQTPSHQVTQMGQEVILRCVPISNHLYFYWYRQILGQKVEFLVSFYNNEISEKSEIFDDQFSVERPDGSNFTLKIRSTKLEDSAMYFCASRVSYGYTFGSGTRLTVV.

The chain employs TRBV5-4 and TRBJ2-1; D may be TRBD1 (8 bases). CDR1 and CDR2 from the germline V gene are SGHNT and YYREEE (reference sequence). V was shortened by 5 bases and J by 7 bases, with 16 bases between the two germline ends. This CDR3 has 14 residues. CDR3 sequence reads: CASRPDRGGNEQFF. The CDR3, as DNA: TGTGCCAGCAGACCTGACAGGGGAGGGAATGAGCAGTTCTTC.

The V and J genes are TRBV7-9 and TRBJ1-2; a weak D match, TRBD1 (6 bases). CDR3 length: 13 residues. Trimming left V 5 bases short and J 6 bases short, with 13 bases between. CDR1 and CDR2 (germline): SEHNR, FQNEAQ (reference sequence). The DNA of the CDR3 is TGTGCCAGCAGCCCGACAGGACTTGATGGCTACACCTTC. It encodes CASSPTGLDGYTF.

The rearrangement joins TRBV18 to TRBJ1-5; possible D gene TRBD1, 5 bases. CDR1 and CDR2 from the germline V gene are KGHSH and LQKENI. Trimming removed 6 bases from V and 6 bases from J, with 18 bases in between. This CDR3 comprises 15 residues. CDR3 protein: CASSLGRGVTQPQHF. The CDR3 nucleotides are TGTGCCAGCTCCCTGGGGAGGGGTGTTACTCAGCCCCAGCATTTT.

This chain joins TRBV27 and TRBJ1-2, with D maybe TRBD1 (5 bases). V was pared by 0 bases and J by 8 bases, with 13 bases between. Germline loops: CDR1 MNHEY, CDR2 SMNVEV (reference sequence). This CDR3 has 14 amino acids. The CDR3 region is CASSLSMQGHGYTF. CDR3 DNA sequence: TGTGCCAGCAGTTTATCGATGCAGGGTCACGGCTACACCTTC.

The CDR3 DNA sequence: TGCAGCGTTAAGCCCACTTGGGGGCCAAACAATGAGCAGTTCTTC. Protein product: CSVKPTWGPNNEQFF. This chain uses TRBV29-1 with TRBJ2-1, with D perhaps TRBD1 (6 bases). The CDR3 length is 15 residues. V shed 5 bases and J shed 5 bases, with 19 bases lying between them. Germline lookup yields CDR1 SQVTM and CDR2 ANQGSEA.

CDR3 sequence: CAISSGFSGGAKESEQFF. CDR3 in DNA: TGTGCCATCAGTTCCGGGTTTAGCGGGGGGGCCAAGGAGTCGGAGCAGTTCTTC. The chain is built from TRBV10-3 and TRBJ2-1; 11 positions match TRBD2. The V and J ends lost 5 bases and 10 bases, in that order; junction bases with no gene match: 19. Germline assignment: CDR1 ENHRY and CDR2 SYGVKD. This CDR3 spans 18 amino acids.